This paragraph reports one T cell receptor (beta chain). Its antigen is unknown. TCRdb keeps only in-frame clones here, not all; method: immunoSEQ multiplex PCR. The sample gives about a million clones, about three quarters of which show up once; roughly 1.5% is in the top ten. This record comes from a study of shared clonotypes between healthy human individuals. The CDR3 runs to 15 residues. CDR1 is SGHAT, CDR2 FQNNGV, per germline. V dropped 4 bases and J dropped 5 bases, with 17 bases sitting between them. Study results and limitations: When naive CD4 clonotypes were compared across four donors, about 4.9% were shared. On the whole, naive subsets had larger estimated richness than memory subsets had. Incomplete sequencing of sorted subsets was indicated by rarefaction despite large depth.

Material for sequencing was memory CD4+ T cells sorted from blood. This sample's subset: CD45RA-negative fraction. This TCR was sampled from a man aged 18-30 years in good health. The chain uses TRBV11-2 and TRBJ2-5, with a tentative D call TRBD1 (7 bases). In nucleotides, the CDR3 is TGTGCCAGCAGCTCCTCCCCAGGGGGGCACGAGACCCAGTACTTC. Translating it yields CASSSSPGGHETQYF.